This T cell receptor (beta chain) was profiled in a study of T cell repertoires in cytomegalovirus infection. Study-wide results and caveats: Ex vivo responses were dominated by HLA-C-restricted CMV-specific TCR beta clonotypes.

TCRdb passed the reads through MiXCR, listing each CDR3 protein once. The sample lists roughly 500,000 distinct CDR3 sequences, about 42% occurring once. Comment on this clonotype: Its antigen is unknown.

CDR3 length: 14 residues. The V gene's germline CDR1 is MNHNY and CDR2 SVGAGI (reference sequence). V lost 5 bases and J lost 7, with 15 bases in between. The specimen comprised cultured PBMCs, sampled from culture after CMV antigen stimulation. This clonotype was sampled from a human donor in good health (CMV status not recorded). Some clones in this sample may be carry-over from other donors' samples. The chain combines TRBV6-6 with TRBJ1-5; D gene uncertain. CDR3 loop: CASSPSPRSQPQHF. Written as DNA, the CDR3 is TGTGCCAGCAGTCCAAGCCCTCGATCCCAGCCCCAGCATTTT.